This TCR beta chain was recovered during a study of identical twins. General observations from the study: Researchers caution that invariant MAIT and iNKT cells could partly confound zero-insertion analyses. Reduced insertions were recorded for abundant cord blood beta clonotypes, with no such pattern in memory repertoires. Models, which agreed with sharing between unrelated individuals, nonetheless underestimated the out-of-frame TCR alpha sharing seen in monozygotic twins.

The V gene's germline CDR1 is KGHSH and CDR2 LQKENI. Trimming took 3 bases from V and 1 from J; bases not matched to a gene: 4. The CDR3 totals 15 residues. A universal primer site was created by template switching, with the cDNA bearing unique molecular identifiers. TCRdb fed the 5' RACE reads into MiXCR, producing one record per CDR3 protein. This sample has 200,000 to 250,000 distinct CDR3 sequences, with over 13% found just once. With regard to this clonotype: Its antigen remains unidentified.

The sequence derives from a woman aged 18-35 years in good health. The sample was memory (CD45RO+) T cells sorted from blood. The chain uses TRBV18 and TRBJ1-1; TRBD1 matches 8 bases. CDR3 DNA: TGTGCCAGCTCACCCTGGACAGGGCAGAACACTGAAGCTTTCTTT. Its translation is CASSPWTGQNTEAFF.